These T cell receptor beta chains were read from a single sample in a study of shared clonotypes between healthy human individuals. Repertoires were generated with immunoSEQ multiplex PCR, while TCRdb's copy carries only in-frame clones and drops some. The table shows more than 2,000,000 clones, with 85% to 95% occurring only once. The sequenced sample consisted of naive CD4+ T cells from PBMCs. These receptors all come from a man between 18 and 29 years old in good health. Some clones in this sample may be carry-over from other donors' samples. CDR3s include the opening cysteine and the closing phenylalanine or tryptophan. Each record gives: J gene, V gene, clone size, D gene, CDR3 protein, CDR3 DNA. The D gene is left open where the match is weak. Rows may omit the clone size; those that give it use once, few, many or a size class.

j_call: TRBJ2-7; v_call: TRBV28; clone_size: -; d_call: -; cdr3_aa: CASSLIGQFTYEQYF; cdr3_nt: TGTGCCAGCAGTTTAATCGGACAGTTCACCTACGAGCAGTACTTC
j_call: TRBJ2-3; v_call: TRBV2; clone_size: -; d_call: -; cdr3_aa: CASSVEGLLTDTQYF; cdr3_nt: TGTGCCAGCAGTGTTGAGGGCCTCTTGACAGATACGCAGTATTTT
j_call: TRBJ1-1; v_call: TRBV11-2; clone_size: -; d_call: -; cdr3_aa: CASSSRSGPRGTEAFF; cdr3_nt: TGTGCCAGCAGCTCGCGCTCGGGGCCGAGGGGAACTGAAGCTTTCTTT
j_call: TRBJ1-2; v_call: TRBV28; clone_size: -; d_call: -; cdr3_aa: CASSAPGGWGYTF; cdr3_nt: TGTGCCAGCAGTGCCCCCGGGGGCTGGGGCTACACCTTC
j_call: TRBJ2-1; v_call: TRBV11-2; clone_size: -; d_call: -; cdr3_aa: CASSLGTGALYNEQFF; cdr3_nt: TGTGCCAGCAGCTTAGGTACGGGAGCATTGTACAATGAGCAGTTCTTC
j_call: TRBJ2-1; v_call: TRBV5-1; clone_size: -; d_call: TRBD1; cdr3_aa: CASSSRTGTGNYNEQFF; cdr3_nt: TGCGCCAGCAGCTCTCGGACCGGGACAGGGAACTACAATGAGCAGTTCTTC
j_call: TRBJ2-7; v_call: TRBV7-2; clone_size: -; d_call: TRBD1; cdr3_aa: CASSFRTGFYEQYF; cdr3_nt: TGTGCCAGCAGCTTCCGGACAGGGTTTTACGAGCAGTACTTC
j_call: TRBJ2-5; v_call: TRBV9; clone_size: -; d_call: -; cdr3_aa: CASSVEGSREGTQYF; cdr3_nt: TGTGCCAGCAGCGTAGAGGGATCGAGGGAAGGGACCCAGTACTTC
j_call: TRBJ1-1; v_call: TRBV6-5; clone_size: -; d_call: TRBD1; cdr3_aa: CASSHRGPNTEAFF; cdr3_nt: TGTGCCAGCAGTCACAGGGGGCCGAACACTGAAGCTTTCTTT
j_call: TRBJ2-3; v_call: TRBV6-5; clone_size: -; d_call: TRBD1; cdr3_aa: CASSQDRGTDTQYF; cdr3_nt: TGTGCCAGCAGCCAGGACAGGGGCACAGATACGCAGTATTTT
j_call: TRBJ1-5; v_call: TRBV27; clone_size: -; d_call: -; cdr3_aa: CASSLYSSIGMYSNQPQHF; cdr3_nt: TGTGCCAGCAGTTTATACAGTTCAATCGGGATGTATAGCAATCAGCCCCAGCATTTT
j_call: TRBJ2-5; v_call: TRBV27; clone_size: -; d_call: TRBD1; cdr3_aa: CASSVRGRGETQYF; cdr3_nt: TGTGCCAGCAGTGTCAGGGGGCGCGGGGAGACCCAGTACTTC
j_call: TRBJ2-7; v_call: TRBV28; clone_size: -; d_call: TRBD1; cdr3_aa: CASSPPGQRTYEQYF; cdr3_nt: TGTGCCAGCAGTCCTCCGGGACAGAGAACCTACGAGCAGTACTTC
j_call: TRBJ1-1; v_call: TRBV27; clone_size: -; d_call: TRBD1; cdr3_aa: CASSRDRDGLAEAFF; cdr3_nt: TGTGCCAGCAGTAGGGACAGGGATGGTCTAGCTGAAGCTTTCTTT
j_call: TRBJ1-2; v_call: TRBV4-2; clone_size: once; d_call: TRBD1; cdr3_aa: CASSQGSGQRGYTF; cdr3_nt: TGTGCCAGCAGCCAAGGATCGGGACAGCGCGGCTACACCTTC
j_call: TRBJ2-5; v_call: TRBV5-1; clone_size: -; d_call: TRBD2; cdr3_aa: CASASIAGGPRETQYF; cdr3_nt: TGCGCCAGCGCTTCCATAGCGGGAGGGCCTCGAGAGACCCAGTACTTC
j_call: TRBJ1-1; v_call: TRBV20-1; clone_size: -; d_call: -; cdr3_aa: CSAKGRTEAFF; cdr3_nt: TGCAGTGCTAAGGGGAGGACTGAAGCTTTCTTT
j_call: TRBJ2-7; v_call: TRBV5-1; clone_size: -; d_call: -; cdr3_aa: CASSLDFGEEYF; cdr3_nt: TGCGCCAGCAGCTTGGATTTCGGGGAAGAGTACTTC
j_call: TRBJ1-3; v_call: TRBV5-1; clone_size: -; d_call: TRBD1; cdr3_aa: CASSADTGAGNTIYF; cdr3_nt: TGCGCCAGCAGCGCCGACACAGGGGCAGGAAACACCATATATTTT
j_call: TRBJ1-1; v_call: TRBV5-1; clone_size: -; d_call: TRBD1; cdr3_aa: CASSSDRPNTEAFF; cdr3_nt: TGCGCCAGCAGCTCGGACAGGCCCAACACTGAGGCTTTCTTT
j_call: TRBJ2-7; v_call: TRBV5-8; clone_size: few; d_call: -; cdr3_aa: CASSFRAEQYF; cdr3_nt: TGTGCCAGCAGCTTCCGGGCCGAGCAGTACTTC
j_call: TRBJ1-1; v_call: TRBV5-1; clone_size: -; d_call: -; cdr3_aa: CASSSQTVNTEAFF; cdr3_nt: TGCGCCAGCAGCTCCCAGACTGTGAACACTGAAGCTTTCTTT
j_call: TRBJ1-2; v_call: TRBV2; clone_size: -; d_call: -; cdr3_aa: CASSELQGGGYTF; cdr3_nt: TGTGCCAGCAGTGAATTACAGGGAGGTGGCTACACCTTC
j_call: TRBJ1-1; v_call: TRBV6-4; clone_size: -; d_call: -; cdr3_aa: CASSDSTTMGRLDTEAFF; cdr3_nt: TGTGCCAGCAGTGACTCGACTACTATGGGACGGCTTGACACTGAAGCTTTCTTT
j_call: TRBJ2-7; v_call: TRBV2; clone_size: -; d_call: TRBD2; cdr3_aa: CASTAGVREQYF; cdr3_nt: TGTGCCAGCACTGCGGGGGTTAGGGAGCAGTACTTC
j_call: TRBJ2-5; v_call: TRBV7-8; clone_size: -; d_call: TRBD2; cdr3_aa: CASESSGTSGIYEYQETQYF; cdr3_nt: TGTGCCAGCGAATCTTCCGGGACTAGCGGGATCTACGAGTACCAAGAGACCCAGTACTTC
j_call: TRBJ2-5; v_call: TRBV5-1; clone_size: -; d_call: -; cdr3_aa: CASSPQNRFFETQYF; cdr3_nt: TGCGCCAGCAGCCCCCAGAACCGCTTTTTCGAGACCCAGTACTTC
j_call: TRBJ1-1; v_call: TRBV28; clone_size: few; d_call: -; cdr3_aa: CASSPPWNTEAFF; cdr3_nt: TGTGCCAGCAGCCCACCCTGGAACACTGAAGCTTTCTTT
j_call: TRBJ2-3; v_call: TRBV6-5; clone_size: -; d_call: -; cdr3_aa: CASSYTGTSTDTQYF; cdr3_nt: TGTGCCAGCAGTTATACAGGAACTAGCACAGATACGCAGTATTTT
j_call: TRBJ2-7; v_call: TRBV7-9; clone_size: -; d_call: -; cdr3_aa: CASSLVPIRSGDYEQYF; cdr3_nt: TGTGCCAGCAGCTTAGTCCCTATCCGGTCCGGGGACTACGAGCAGTACTTC
j_call: TRBJ1-3; v_call: TRBV2; clone_size: once; d_call: -; cdr3_aa: CASGFVSGAGNTIYF; cdr3_nt: TGTGCCAGCGGCTTTGTATCAGGAGCCGGAAACACCATATATTTT
j_call: TRBJ2-6; v_call: TRBV14; clone_size: -; d_call: TRBD2; cdr3_aa: CASSQGPGLADISGANVLTF; cdr3_nt: TGTGCCAGCAGCCAAGGCCCGGGACTAGCGGATATCTCTGGGGCCAACGTCCTGACTTTC
j_call: TRBJ2-1; v_call: TRBV4-2; clone_size: -; d_call: TRBD1; cdr3_aa: CASSQSKQGPGRNEQFF; cdr3_nt: TGTGCCAGCAGCCAATCCAAACAGGGGCCAGGTCGAAATGAGCAGTTCTTC
j_call: TRBJ2-3; v_call: TRBV29-1; clone_size: -; d_call: TRBD2; cdr3_aa: CSALRGVGDTQYF; cdr3_nt: TGCAGCGCGCTACGGGGGGTGGGCGATACGCAGTATTTT
j_call: TRBJ2-7; v_call: TRBV6-5; clone_size: -; d_call: -; cdr3_aa: CASSYSQTSSYEQYF; cdr3_nt: TGTGCCAGCAGTTACTCACAGACGAGCTCCTACGAGCAGTACTTC
j_call: TRBJ1-1; v_call: TRBV5-4; clone_size: -; d_call: -; cdr3_aa: CASSLGGQPNTEAFF; cdr3_nt: TGTGCCAGCAGCTTGGGGGGGCAACCGAACACTGAAGCTTTCTTT
j_call: TRBJ2-1; v_call: TRBV5-1; clone_size: -; d_call: -; cdr3_aa: CATSGRGLDNEQFF; cdr3_nt: TGCGCCACCTCCGGAAGGGGTTTGGACAATGAGCAGTTCTTC
j_call: TRBJ1-1; v_call: TRBV19; clone_size: -; d_call: -; cdr3_aa: CASGTPGGLLAEAFF; cdr3_nt: TGTGCCAGTGGTACCCCCGGGGGGTTGCTAGCTGAAGCTTTCTTT
j_call: TRBJ1-1; v_call: TRBV6-1; clone_size: -; d_call: -; cdr3_aa: CASSEAPTGWTEAFF; cdr3_nt: TGTGCCAGCAGTGAAGCGCCGACAGGATGGACTGAAGCTTTCTTT
j_call: TRBJ2-4; v_call: TRBV5-6; clone_size: -; d_call: -; cdr3_aa: CASSFLGDRNIQYF; cdr3_nt: TGTGCCAGCAGCTTCCTTGGGGACCGGAACATTCAGTACTTC
j_call: TRBJ2-7; v_call: TRBV5-1; clone_size: -; d_call: TRBD1; cdr3_aa: CASSLGGTATYEQYF; cdr3_nt: TGCGCCAGCAGCTTGGGGGGGACAGCTACCTACGAGCAGTACTTC
j_call: TRBJ2-3; v_call: TRBV5-1; clone_size: -; d_call: TRBD2; cdr3_aa: CASSLPLAGSTDTQYF; cdr3_nt: TGCGCCAGCAGCTTGCCCCTAGCGGGCAGCACAGATACGCAGTATTTT